The present T cell receptor (beta chain) was sequenced within a study of CD8 T cells in Susac syndrome. This CDR3 is built from 11 residues. Germline V CDR1 and CDR2: MGHRA, YSYEKL. RNA was extracted with the RNeasy kit, and a quantity of about 0.45 to 1 ug was reverse transcribed using random hexamers. Coverage of TCR beta CDR3 amplification by immunoSEQ multiplex PCR extended to 54 Vbeta and 13 Jbeta. TCRdb re-called the immunoSEQ multiplex PCR reads with MiXCR, one entry per CDR3 protein. The sample contains a few hundred thousand distinct CDR3 sequences, approximately 90% of which appear only once. Of note for this clonotype: Its antigen is not known. At one boundary the junction diverges from the germline segment, which might be a read error.

The T cells that were sequenced for TCR beta were CD8+ and CD4+ cells from blood. Study results and limitations: The study conceded that its TCR sequencing and HLA analysis involved relatively few individuals.

The receptor's source is a human donor with multiple sclerosis. The chain uses TRBV4-1 and TRBJ1-1; 7 positions agree with TRBD1. The specimen was CD8+ T cells from PBMCs. In DNA, the CDR3 is TGCGCCAGCAGCCCCGGGACAGAAGTTTTCTTT. As protein: CASSPGTEVFF.